The clone carrying this TCR beta chain came up once. The source of the sample is a study of blood T cell repertoires in COVID-19. Original analysis: Reference gene primer amplification yielded estimated nucleated cell counts. Clones were sequenced by immunoSEQ multiplex PCR, and TCRdb holds only the in-frame ones, with some missing. V and J calls and clone size are as listed in that table; D and trimming were resolved from the DNA. The sample has 90,000 to 130,000 clones, approximately 80% seen once. CDR3 length: 13 residues. Unmatched junction bases numbered 4, after V lost 8 bases and J lost 7 bases.

The chain carries TRBV12-3 or TRBV12-4 and TRBJ1-6; TRBD1 agrees at 8 bases. The clonotype was recovered from a woman aged 55-70 years with acute or convalescent COVID-19. The sequencing sample was made of peripheral blood. The CDR3 DNA follows: TGTGCCAGCGCGGGACAGGAGAATTCACCCCTCCACTTT. The encoded protein is CASAGQENSPLHF.